A selection of T cell receptor beta chains follows, all from one sample in a study of blood T cell repertoires in COVID-19. Sequencing used immunoSEQ multiplex PCR; TCRdb keeps in-frame clones, though not all of them. Of 100,000 to 150,000 clones in the sample, 88% were seen once. The specimen sequenced was peripheral blood. The source of these receptors is a man in his 70s with active COVID-19. CDR3s include the opening cysteine and the closing phenylalanine or tryptophan. A D gene is named only where the DNA matches it firmly. Only some rows state a clone size, as once, few, many or a class for expanded clones.

j_call: TRBJ2-7
v_call: TRBV29-1
clone_size: few
d_call: TRBD2
cdr3_aa: CSVAGLAGALSYEQYF
cdr3_nt: TGCAGCGTTGCCGGACTAGCGGGAGCCTTATCCTACGAGCAGTACTTC

j_call: TRBJ1-4
v_call: TRBV28
clone_size: .
d_call: .
cdr3_aa: CASSLNPNRVGNEKLFF
cdr3_nt: TGTGCCAGCAGTTTAAACCCTAACAGGGTCGGTAATGAAAAACTGTTTTTT

j_call: TRBJ2-1
v_call: TRBV10-3
clone_size: .
d_call: TRBD2
cdr3_aa: CAISDPGTSNEQFF
cdr3_nt: TGTGCCATCAGTGACCCCGGGACTAGCAATGAGCAGTTCTTC

j_call: TRBJ1-6
v_call: TRBV6-2/TRBV6-3
clone_size: .
d_call: .
cdr3_aa: CASSYEGGLYNSPLHF
cdr3_nt: TGTGCCAGCAGTTACGAAGGAGGGCTCTATAATTCACCCCTCCACTTT

j_call: TRBJ2-7
v_call: TRBV5-1
clone_size: few
d_call: .
cdr3_aa: CASSLVQGNEQYF
cdr3_nt: TGCGCCAGCAGCTTGGTACAGGGAAACGAGCAGTACTTC

j_call: TRBJ1-5
v_call: TRBV5-5
clone_size: .
d_call: .
cdr3_aa: CASSFLYSNQPQHF
cdr3_nt: TGTGCCAGCAGCTTCCTGTATAGCAATCAGCCCCAGCATTTT

j_call: TRBJ2-4
v_call: TRBV29-1
clone_size: .
d_call: .
cdr3_aa: CSVEGYRGMGQAGNIQYF
cdr3_nt: TGCAGCGTTGAAGGGTACAGGGGAATGGGCCAAGCGGGAAACATTCAGTACTTC

j_call: TRBJ2-6
v_call: TRBV18
clone_size: .
d_call: .
cdr3_aa: CASSPGGSGANVLTF
cdr3_nt: TGTGCCAGCTCACCGGGGGGATCTGGGGCCAACGTCCTGACTTTC

j_call: TRBJ2-2
v_call: TRBV4-2
clone_size: .
d_call: .
cdr3_aa: CASSQVGDTGELFF
cdr3_nt: TGTGCCAGCAGCCAAGTAGGGGACACCGGGGAGCTGTTTTTT

j_call: TRBJ1-1
v_call: TRBV4-2
clone_size: .
d_call: .
cdr3_aa: CASSQDIWTRTFF
cdr3_nt: TGTGCCAGCAGCCAAGATATTTGGACTAGAACTTTCTTT

j_call: TRBJ1-2
v_call: TRBV9
clone_size: medium-sized
d_call: .
cdr3_aa: CASSVAPINYGYTF
cdr3_nt: TGTGCCAGCAGCGTAGCTCCTATTAACTATGGCTACACCTTC

j_call: TRBJ1-1
v_call: TRBV14
clone_size: few
d_call: TRBD1
cdr3_aa: CASSQWSGGNTEAFF
cdr3_nt: TGTGCCAGCAGCCAATGGTCAGGGGGAAACACTGAAGCTTTCTTT

j_call: TRBJ2-7
v_call: TRBV5-6
clone_size: .
d_call: .
cdr3_aa: CASSPWDNYEQYF
cdr3_nt: TGTGCCAGCAGCCCATGGGACAACTACGAGCAGTACTTC

j_call: TRBJ2-1
v_call: TRBV7-2
clone_size: .
d_call: .
cdr3_aa: CASSPQVSGADEQFF
cdr3_nt: TGTGCCAGCAGCCCGCAAGTTTCAGGTGCCGATGAGCAGTTCTTC

j_call: TRBJ2-6
v_call: TRBV2
clone_size: .
d_call: .
cdr3_aa: CASSLRQGTSGANVLTF
cdr3_nt: TGTGCCAGCAGTTTGAGGCAGGGAACTTCTGGGGCCAACGTCCTGACTTTC

j_call: TRBJ2-7
v_call: TRBV28
clone_size: .
d_call: TRBD1
cdr3_aa: CASIISRGQHYEQYF
cdr3_nt: TGTGCCAGCATTATCTCTAGGGGACAGCACTACGAGCAGTACTTC

j_call: TRBJ1-5
v_call: TRBV6-1
clone_size: .
d_call: TRBD1
cdr3_aa: CASSLTGVRQPQHF
cdr3_nt: TGTGCCAGCAGCCTGACAGGGGTGAGACAGCCCCAGCATTTT

j_call: TRBJ1-4
v_call: TRBV9
clone_size: .
d_call: .
cdr3_aa: CASSVGGGAGEKLFF
cdr3_nt: TGTGCCAGCAGCGTAGGCGGGGGTGCGGGTGAAAAACTGTTTTTT

j_call: TRBJ2-2
v_call: TRBV29-1
clone_size: .
d_call: .
cdr3_aa: CSVELGANTGELFF
cdr3_nt: TGCAGCGTTGAATTGGGAGCGAACACCGGGGAGCTGTTTTTT

j_call: TRBJ2-7
v_call: TRBV30
clone_size: .
d_call: .
cdr3_aa: CAWTRGGATEQYF
cdr3_nt: TGTGCCTGGACGAGGGGGGGGGCTACCGAGCAGTACTTC

j_call: TRBJ1-3
v_call: TRBV7-6
clone_size: .
d_call: TRBD1
cdr3_aa: CASSAGTGDSRNTIYF
cdr3_nt: TGTGCCAGCAGCGCTGGGACAGGGGATAGTAGAAACACCATATATTTT

j_call: TRBJ2-3
v_call: TRBV5-1
clone_size: .
d_call: .
cdr3_aa: CASSLAGGGSTDTQYF
cdr3_nt: TGCGCCAGCAGCTTGGCCGGGGGAGGTAGCACAGATACGCAGTATTTT